This T cell receptor beta chain was retrieved from a study of shared clonotypes between healthy human individuals (dated by TCRdb to 2018 to 2021). About the study as a whole: A few men and a couple of women, aged 18 to 49 years, made up the cohort. To estimate repertoire size and how much clonotype sharing occurs between individuals, the study deeply sequenced the blood TCR repertoires of about five healthy adults. Each donor's leukapheresis produced roughly between roughly 0.9 and 9 billion PBMCs. To increase sequencing depth and limit assay-specific biases, different laboratories used diverse techniques to prepare libraries and sequence TCR repertoires. Per donor, three plates each were used for CD4 naive and CD4 memory, two for CD8 naive, and one for CD8 memory.

Overall study results and their limits: The genetic and exposure-history diversity represented was limited by the small number of donors. Only blood was sampled, and tissue TCR repertoires likely differ from those in blood. Naive subsets generally had larger estimated clonotype richness than memory subsets. Across a few donors, approximately 5% of naive CD4, over 3% of naive CD8, around 2.1% of memory CD4, and under 0.45% of memory CD8 clonotypes were shared. Incomplete sequencing was indicated by rarefaction of sorted-subset datasets, despite the large sequencing depth. Higher generation probabilities were observed for clonotypes shared by all four sorted-subset donors than for non-shared clonotypes. Pairwise subsampling indicated that sequencing depth was expected to affect the degree of clonotype sharing among donors.

Concerning this clone: Its antigen is not yet known. The record has no base qualities; no much larger clone is one base away.

V was cut back by 5 bases and J by 2 bases, leaving a gap of 2 bases between them. CDR1 and CDR2 are read off the germline V gene (reference sequence) as PRHDT and FYEKMQ. Inclusive of the bounding cysteine and phenylalanine, the CDR3 is 11 residues long. Only the CDR3 part of the read is kept: 33 bases, read in frame from the first base. Healthy HIV-negative adults with no recently reported acute infections or vaccinations were included as donors. Every donor was a Caucasian adult residing in Nashville, Tennessee, USA. CD4+ T cells were enriched through magnetic negative selection, after which naive cells were positively selected on CD45RA and the remaining negative fraction served as the memory subset. Blood was obtained by leukapheresis, after which PBMCs were separated by Ficoll-Histopaque density gradient centrifugation and cryopreserved in liquid nitrogen vapor phase. Analytical flow cytometry was used to check the purity and quantity of each magnetically sorted T cell population. Genomic DNA was isolated from every sorted fraction and measured by UV absorbance on a Nanodrop 2000c.

TCR CDR3 regions were amplified from genomic DNA by multiplex PCR using the deep immunoSEQ assay. Extracted genomic DNA from each cell subset was distributed evenly across all wells of several immunoSEQ 96-well plates, and each plate was treated as a replicate. For sorted subsets, roughly 0.2 ug genomic DNA, equal to some 30,000 T cell genomes, was loaded into each replicate PCR. Purified libraries were measured with a Qubit 3.0 fluorometer, size-checked on a Bioanalyzer 2100, and measured again with the KAPA Library Quantification kit. A separate single-read 150-cycle Illumina NextSeq 550 flow cell was used to sequence each immunoSEQ 96-well plate. Turning to the authors' computational methods: The immunoSEQ output contained only junctional sequences without quality scores, so filtering could not match that applied to full-length reads. To assign V/J genes and CDR3, sequences were annotated against IMGT germline references using PyIR, a Python wrapper for IgBLAST v1.9. Reads with weak V/J assignments (E-value above 1e-6), missing CDR3, stop codons, out-of-frame junctions, or ambiguous translated residues were removed. V3J clonotypes were defined as sequences sharing an identical inferred V gene, J gene, and CDR3 amino acid sequence. The percentage overlap between two repertoires was calculated by dividing the number of shared unique clonotypes by the size of the smaller repertoire. Three approaches were used to assess repertoire richness: RTK rarefaction, the Chao1 estimator, and Recon v2.1 estimates of unobserved clonotypes. Generation probabilities were computed with OLGA for all TCRbeta clonotypes obtained by the gDNA method from several donors. Sourced from immuneACCESS, this table was stored by TCRdb with only in-frame sequences that have V and J called. A share of the clones is absent; for the studies checked, an unresolved V gene accounts for under half, and the remainder has no known explanation. D and trimming come from the DNA, and the V and J calls and clone size come from that table. Present in this sample are more than 1.2 million clones, less than 99% of which were seen just once. Around 0.38% of the sample is held by the ten biggest clonotypes.

Sequenced input: naive CD4+ T cells sorted from blood. Taken with the paper, the label for cell subset or site translates to: CD45RA+ positively selected. The rearrangement joined TRBV13 to TRBJ2-3, with no reliable assignment of the D segment. The source of this sequence is a man aged 25-45 years in good health. The CDR3 corresponds to CASSITDTQYF. The nucleotides are TGTGCCAGCAGCATCACAGATACGCAGTATTTT.